This T cell receptor beta chain comes out of a study of stem cell transplantation in POMP-related autoinflammatory disease. Study conclusions and caveats: A trend toward lower repertoire diversity and greater clonality appeared in every analyzed T-cell subset of PRAID patients. Patients with PRAID showed a restricted number of unique TRB V-J gene pairings.

Sequencing used immunoSEQ multiplex PCR; TCRdb keeps in-frame clones, though not all of them. This sample has over a thousand clones, with roughly three quarters found just once. As to this clone: Antigen specificity is unknown.

Germline V gives CDR1 LNHDA, CDR2 SQIVND (reference sequence). The CDR3 spans 14 residues. The V end was cut by 4 bases, the J end by 8 bases, with 16 bases between. The sequence was obtained from a human donor in good health. Sequenced material: Tregs from PBMCs. The chain links TRBV19 to TRBJ2-3; no clear D. CDR3 in DNA: TGTGCCAGTAGTAGCCCAACCCGGTCGAGTACGCAGTATTTT. This encodes CASSSPTRSSTQYF.